Presented here are 18 T cell receptor beta chains from one specimen sequenced in a study of cytomegalovirus exposure and HLA in healthy donors. It was with 60 Vbeta and 13 Jbeta primers that the PCR ran. Data came from immunoSEQ multiplex PCR; TCRdb stores just in-frame clones and leaves some out. The sample holds some 180,000 clones, roughly four fifths seen once. Sequencing input: PBMCs. The receptors originated from a male donor in good health and CMV-seronegative.

This chain joins TRBV7-2 and TRBJ1-6; D gene uncertain. Germline lookup yields CDR1 SGHTA and CDR2 FQGNSA. The V and J ends lost 4 bases and 6 bases respectively, with 13 bases between them. This CDR3 comprises 15 residues. The CDR3 is CASSSDSTRNSPLHF. The CDR3 DNA sequence: TGTGCCAGCAGCTCCGACTCTACTCGTAATTCACCCCTCCACTTT.

The rearrangement uses TRBV5-1 and TRBJ2-3, with 13 positions matching TRBD2. There are 15 residues in the CDR3. CDR1 and CDR2 (germline): SGHRS, YFSETQ. V gave up 4 bases and J gave up 5 bases; unmatched junction bases: 4. The CDR3 loop reads CASSGGTSGKDTQYF. CDR3 coding DNA: TGCGCCAGCAGCGGCGGGACTAGCGGGAAAGATACGCAGTATTTT. The complete variable domain, with remaining parts taken from reference TRBV5-1 and TRBJ2-3, reads KAGVTQTPRYLIKTRGQQVTLSCSPISGHRSVSWYQQTPGQGLQFLFEYFSETQRNKGNFPGRFSGRQFSNSRSEMNVSTLELGDSALYLCASSGGTSGKDTQYFGPGTRLTVL.

In its sample, this clone was seen once. The V gene is TRBV10-3, the J gene TRBJ1-1; 9 bases are a match to TRBD1. There are 15 residues in the CDR3. The V and J ends lost 10 bases and 0 bases, in that order; junction bases with no gene match: 9. Per the germline V gene, CDR1 is ENHRY and CDR2 is SYGVKD. Here the CDR3 reads CATVPGQGLNTEAFF. Written as DNA, the CDR3 is TGTGCCACCGTCCCGGGACAGGGATTGAACACTGAAGCTTTCTTT.

The rearrangement uses TRBV5-4 and TRBJ2-2, with 10 bases identical to TRBD2. The J segment lost 5 bases and the V segment lost 5 bases, leaving 9 bases of the junction unmatched. Germline V gives CDR1 SGHNT, CDR2 YYREEE (reference sequence). CDR3 length: 16 amino acids. The CDR3: CASRTKTSGRTGELFF. Here the CDR3 DNA reads TGTGCCAGCAGGACAAAGACTAGCGGGCGAACCGGGGAGCTGTTTTTT. The full variable domain, in which reference TRBV5-4 and TRBJ2-2 provide the parts outside the CDR3, is ETGVTQSPTHLIKTRGQQVTLRCSSQSGHNTVSWYQQALGQGPQFIFQYYREEENGRGNFPPRFSGLQFPNYSSELNVNALELDDSALYLCASRTKTSGRTGELFFGEGSRLTVL.

The chain recombines TRBV4-1 with TRBJ1-5; a weak D match, TRBD1 (5 bases). Germline V gene sequence: CDR1 MGHRA, CDR2 YSYEKL. With 9 bases removed from V and 0 bases from J, the gap between germline ends came to 12 bases. The CDR3 has 14 residues. The CDR3 DNA is TGCGCCAGTGAAAGGACACCTAGCAATCAGCCCCAGCATTTT. Encoded protein: CASERTPSNQPQHF.

The DNA for the CDR3 is TGTGCCAGCAGGCTACAGGGAAGAACGACAGATACGCAGTATTTT. This codes for CASRLQGRTTDTQYF. This chain uses TRBV6-5 with TRBJ2-3; D perhaps matches TRBD1 (6 bases). V was pared by 6 bases and J by 3 bases, with 16 bases between. The germline V gene encodes CDR1 MNHEY and CDR2 SVGAGI. This CDR3 is built from 15 residues.

V is TRBV4-1 and J is TRBJ2-3; 10 bases are shared with TRBD1. CDR3 length equals 16 residues. Trimming at V came to 0 bases and at J to 8 bases, leaving 8 bases not matched to a gene. Germline-derived CDR1 and CDR2 are MGHRA and YSYEKL. In DNA form, the CDR3 reads TGCGCCAGCAGCCAAGAGGGGACAGGGGTGTCGGGTACGCAGTATTTT. It specifies CASSQEGTGVSGTQYF.

This chain joins TRBV18 and TRBJ2-3; D unclear. Deletions cut 2 bases from V and 2 bases from J, with 5 bases between. The CDR3 sequence is 13 residues long. CDR1 and CDR2 (germline): KGHSH, LQKENI. This CDR3 is CASSPSNTDTQYF. DNA of the CDR3: TGTGCCAGCTCACCATCTAACACAGATACGCAGTATTTT.

Points on this clone: The junction and the germline gene differ at one end; a read error may be behind it. CDR3 bases: TGCGAGCCCGGACAGGGGGCTGGGGCCAACGTCCTGACTTTC. Its protein is CEPGQGAGANVLTF. The rearrangement links TRBV30 to TRBJ2-6; 10 nucleotides match TRBD1. This CDR3 has 14 residues. In germline, CDR1 is GTSNPN, CDR2 SVGIG (reference sequence).

The rearrangement joins TRBV4-3 to TRBJ2-2, with TRBD1 identical over 9 bases. The V gene end was trimmed by 0 bases and the J gene end by 8 bases; junction bases not matched to a gene: 10. This CDR3 has 17 amino acids. From germline, CDR1 is LGHNA and CDR2 YSLEER. CDR3 loop: CASSQDRTGVYRGELFF. DNA of the CDR3: TGCGCCAGCAGCCAAGATCGGACAGGGGTTTACCGGGGGGAGCTGTTTTTT.

In this sample, this clone turned up once. The chain combines TRBV19 with TRBJ1-3, with TRBD1 matching 8 bases. Trimming at V came to 6 bases and at J to 8 bases, leaving 6 bases not matched to a gene. Looked up from germline, CDR1 is LNHDA and CDR2 is SQIVND (reference sequence). The CDR3 length is 13 residues. In DNA form, the CDR3 reads TGTGCCAGTAGGCCAGGGGGCATGGACACCATATATTTT. Protein sequence: CASRPGGMDTIYF. The variable domain in full, with the rest retrieved from reference TRBV19 and TRBJ1-3, is DGGITQSPKYLFRKEGQNVTLSCEQNLNHDAMYWYRQDPGQGLRLIYYSQIVNDFQKGDIAEGYSVSREKKESFPLTVTSAQKNPTAFYLCASRPGGMDTIYFGEGSWLTVV.

V gene TRBV30 combines with J gene TRBJ1-6; D is unresolved. Germline CDR1 GTSNPN, CDR2 SVGIG (reference sequence). The CDR3 has 17 amino acids. Between the trimmed V and J ends, which lost 3 bases and 0 bases, there was a span of 15 bases. The CDR3: CAWSRETRSSYNSPLHF. The CDR3 DNA reads as TGTGCCTGGAGCCGGGAAACGAGGAGCTCCTATAATTCACCCCTCCACTTT. Using reference TRBV30 and TRBJ1-6 for the parts outside the CDR3, the full variable domain is SQTIHQWPATLVQPVGSPLSLECTVEGTSNPNLYWYRQAAGRGLQLLFYSVGIGQISSEVPQNLSASRPQDRQFILSSKKLLLSDSGFYLCAWSRETRSSYNSPLHFGNGTRLTVT.

This chain joins TRBV6-5 and TRBJ2-7, with 13 bases aligning to TRBD2. Germline-derived CDR1 and CDR2 are MNHEY and SVGAGI. V trimming: 4 bases; J trimming: 3 bases; junction bases outside the gene matches: 3. This CDR3 has 15 residues. This chain's CDR3 is CASSSGTSGNYEQYF. The CDR3 DNA sequence: TGTGCCAGCAGTTCAGGGACTAGCGGGAACTACGAGCAGTACTTC.

This chain joins TRBV10-1 and TRBJ2-3; D is undetermined. The CDR3 runs to 12 residues. CDR1 and CDR2 from the germline V gene are WNHNN and SYGVQD (reference sequence). V shed 6 bases and J shed 3 bases, with 7 bases lying between them. The CDR3 DNA sequence: TGCGCCAGCAGCCCTAGAACAGATACGCAGTATTTT. Residues: CASSPRTDTQYF.

This clone has just a few counts. This rearrangement joins TRBV4-3 to TRBJ1-2; 7 bases map to TRBD1. Germline CDR1 is LGHNA and CDR2 is YSLEER. The length of the CDR3 is 14 residues. Trimming cost V 0 bases and J 6 bases; bases outside gene matches: 4. As DNA, the CDR3 is TGCGCCAGCAGCCAAGATTTGAGGGGGCATGGCTACACCTTC. Translated, it gives CASSQDLRGHGYTF.

The chain carries TRBV30 and TRBJ2-1, with a possible D match to TRBD2 (6 bases). Trimming left V 3 bases short and J 7 bases short, with 10 bases between. This CDR3 region has 12 residues. Germline assignment: CDR1 GTSNPN and CDR2 SVGIG (reference sequence). For the CDR3, the DNA is TGTGCCTGGAGCGGGAGTGGGAATGAGCAGTTCTTC. Its protein is CAWSGSGNEQFF.

V gene TRBV11-2 combines with J gene TRBJ1-1, with D maybe TRBD1 (5 bases). The germline V gene encodes CDR1 SGHAT and CDR2 FQNNGV. The V end lost 2 bases, the J end lost 5 bases, and 24 bases lay between the germline ends. The CDR3 spans 18 residues. The CDR3 region is CASSLTFPGRFGRTEAFF. The DNA for the CDR3 is TGTGCCAGCAGCTTAACGTTCCCAGGGCGCTTCGGGAGGACTGAAGCTTTCTTT.

This clone was seen a few times. The rearrangement joins TRBV28 to TRBJ2-7; D is possibly TRBD2 (7 bases). The CDR3 has 15 residues. Germline lookup yields CDR1 MDHEN and CDR2 SYDVKM. Deletions cut 6 bases from V and 0 bases from J, with 15 bases between. The DNA for the CDR3 is TGTGCCAGCAGCTCCCGGGGGGCGGGCTCCTACGAGCAGTACTTC. Its translation is CASSSRGAGSYEQYF.